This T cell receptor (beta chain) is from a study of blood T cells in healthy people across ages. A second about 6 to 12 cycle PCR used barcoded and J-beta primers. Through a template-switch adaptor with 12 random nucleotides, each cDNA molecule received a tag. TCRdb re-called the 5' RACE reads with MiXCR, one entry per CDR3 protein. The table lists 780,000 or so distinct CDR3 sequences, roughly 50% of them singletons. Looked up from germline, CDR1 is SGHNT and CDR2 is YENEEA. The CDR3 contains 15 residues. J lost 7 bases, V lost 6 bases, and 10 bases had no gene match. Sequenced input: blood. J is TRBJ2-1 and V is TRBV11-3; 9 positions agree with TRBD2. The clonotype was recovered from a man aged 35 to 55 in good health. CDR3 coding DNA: TGTGCCAGCAGTTTTAGCGGGGGTCCCCGAAATGAGCAGTTCTTC. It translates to CASSFSGGPRNEQFF. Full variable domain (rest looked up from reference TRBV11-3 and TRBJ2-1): EAGVVQSPRYKIIEKKQPVAFWCNPISGHNTLYWYLQNLGQGPELLIRYENEEAVDDSQLPKDRFSAERLKGVDSTLKIQPAELGDSAVYLCASSFSGGPRNEQFFGPGTRLTVL.